The 5 T cell receptor beta chains in this list originate from one sample, sequenced in a study of siplizumab effects on memory and regulatory T cells. Assay: immunoSEQ multiplex PCR; the TCRdb copy retains only in-frame clones and omits some. The data contain 90,000 to 120,000 clones, around 92% of them seen just once; the ten biggest clones take up approximately 0.71%. The sample taken for sequencing was Tregs sorted from blood. Every receptor here comes from a human donor in good health.

The chain uses TRBV29-1 and TRBJ1-2; perhaps TRBD1 as D (6 bases). The CDR3 extends over 12 amino acids. CDR1 and CDR2 from the germline V gene are SQVTM and ANQGSEA. The germline V and J ends were trimmed by 6 bases and 5 bases, with 13 bases remaining between them. CDR3: CSVETGRYGYTF. The CDR3 coding sequence is TGCAGCGTGGAGACAGGAAGATATGGCTACACCTTC.

This chain joins TRBV10-1 and TRBJ2-2; a weak D match, TRBD2 (6 bases). The germline V gene encodes CDR1 WNHNN and CDR2 SYGVQD (reference sequence). With 5 bases removed from V and 6 bases from J, the gap between germline ends came to 10 bases. The CDR3 extends over 13 amino acids. As DNA, the CDR3 is TGCGCCAGCAGTTACACTAGCCCCGGGGAGCTGTTTTTT. Its translation is CASSYTSPGELFF.

The rearrangement joins TRBV7-2 to TRBJ2-1; D not certain. The CDR3 has 13 amino acids. Germline assignment: CDR1 SGHTA and CDR2 FQGNSA. The V end was cut by 5 bases, the J end by 3 bases, with 8 bases between. This CDR3 reads CASSPGDYNEQFF. In nucleotides, the CDR3 is TGTGCCAGCAGCCCCGGCGACTACAATGAGCAGTTCTTC. Variable domain in full (rest from reference TRBV7-2 and TRBJ2-1): GAGVSQSPSNKVTEKGKDVELRCDPISGHTALYWYRQSLGQGLEFLIYFQGNSAPDKSGLPSDRFSAERTGGSVSTLTIQRTQQEDSAVYLCASSPGDYNEQFFGPGTRLTVL.

This chain joins TRBV6-5 and TRBJ2-6; D not resolved. The CDR3 runs 16 residues. The germline V gene has CDR1 MNHEY and CDR2 SVGAGI. The V end was cut by 4 bases, the J end by 0 bases, with 10 bases between. CDR3 protein: CASSWIKSSGANVLTF. CDR3 DNA: TGTGCCAGCAGTTGGATTAAAAGCTCTGGGGCCAACGTCCTGACTTTC.

CDR3: CASSPAGLAGKYEQYF. In nucleotides, the CDR3 is TGTGCCAGCAGCCCCGCGGGACTAGCGGGTAAATACGAGCAGTACTTC. The V gene is TRBV7-9, the J gene TRBJ2-7; TRBD2 matches 12 bases. In germline, CDR1 is SEHNR, CDR2 FQNEAQ (reference sequence). The length of the CDR3 is 16 residues. Trimming took 5 bases from V and 4 from J; bases not matched to a gene: 9.